Shown below are 25 T cell receptor beta chains from a single sample sequenced in a study of T cells in Graves' hyperthyroidism and ophthalmopathy. RNA transcripts gave rise to amplified TCR beta CDR3 regions. The HTBI set primed first-round TCR CDR3 RT-PCR. TCRdb re-analysed the multiplex PCR reads in MiXCR, keeping a single row per CDR3 protein. Here the sample spans about 580,000 distinct CDR3 sequences, around 13% being singletons. Sequences were obtained from blood. These receptors came from a woman in her 30s with Graves' hyperthyroidism that later progressed to Graves' ophthalmopathy.

The V call is TRBV4-3, the J call TRBJ2-2; possible D gene TRBD2, 6 bases. Trimming stripped 0 bases from V and 4 bases from J, with 12 bases between. The CDR3 runs to 16 residues. Looked up from germline, CDR1 is LGHNA and CDR2 is YSLEER. The CDR3 DNA is TGCGCCAGCAGCCAAGATCGGCGGGACTCCACCGGGGAGCTGTTTTTT. Translation: CASSQDRRDSTGELFF.

Ten or more counts support this clonotype. The chain has TRBV27 and TRBJ2-7; D uncertain. CDR1 MNHEY and CDR2 SMNVEV come from the germline V gene (reference sequence). This CDR3 is built from 12 residues. The V gene lost 2 bases and the J gene lost 6 bases, with 8 bases spanning the gap. Here the CDR3 reads CASSLPGREQYF. CDR3 sequence (DNA): TGTGCCAGCAGTTTACCCGGCCGCGAGCAGTACTTC.

This clonotype was found many times. The genes are TRBV7-3 and TRBJ2-1; 7 bases agree with TRBD2. CDR1 is SGHTA and CDR2 is FQGTGA in the germline V gene. With 4 bases clipped from V and 4 bases from J, the junction kept 4 bases outside the gene matches. The CDR3 has 14 residues. The CDR3 coding sequence is TGTGCCAGCAGCTCTCTAGCGGATTACAATGAGCAGTTCTTC. Translating gives CASSSLADYNEQFF.

This clonotype was detected many times. The genes are TRBV25-1 and TRBJ1-1; D unresolved. The germline V gene has CDR1 MGHDK and CDR2 SYGVNS. V was trimmed by 1 base and J by 7 bases, leaving 10 bases between them. CDR3 length: 13 amino acids. The CDR3 protein is CASSESPHLEAFF. The CDR3 DNA is TGTGCCAGCAGTGAATCCCCCCATCTTGAAGCTTTCTTT.

This clonotype was detected many times. This chain links TRBV11-1 with TRBJ2-3; TRBD2 aligns across 9 bases. CDR3 size: 14 residues. Unmatched junction bases numbered 2, after V lost 6 bases and J lost 1 base. Germline values: CDR1 SGHAT, CDR2 FQDESV (reference sequence). The CDR3 sequence is CASRTSGGTDTQYF. In DNA form, the CDR3 reads TGTGCCAGCAGGACTAGCGGAGGCACAGATACGCAGTATTTT.

Many counts were recorded for this clonotype. This chain joins TRBV11-2 and TRBJ2-1, with D perhaps given as TRBD1 or TRBD2 (5 bases each). CDR1 is SGHAT and CDR2 is FQNNGV in the germline V gene. The CDR3 runs 16 residues. V dropped 1 base and J dropped 3 bases, with 13 bases sitting between them. The CDR3, as DNA: TGTGCCAGCAGCTTAGCTTGGGACGGATTCTACAATGAGCAGTTCTTC. It encodes CASSLAWDGFYNEQFF.

This clonotype was found many times. This rearrangement joins TRBV20-1 to TRBJ1-4; 8 nucleotides agree with TRBD1. CDR1 is DFQATT, CDR2 SNEGSKA, per germline (reference sequence). The CDR3 covers 13 residues. Unmatched junction bases numbered 3, after V lost 1 base and J lost 8 bases. The CDR3 protein is CSARGQGREKLFF. CDR3 bases: TGCAGTGCTAGAGGACAGGGGAGGGAAAAACTGTTTTTT.

This clonotype was found many times. V is TRBV27 and J is TRBJ1-1; TRBD1 is a possible D gene (5 bases). Trimming removed 7 bases at V and 5 bases at J, with 14 bases between. CDR3 length: 13 residues. The germline CDR1 and CDR2 sequences are MNHEY and SMNVEV (reference sequence). DNA for the CDR3: TGTGCCAGCATCCCCGCCGGGGGGACTGAAGCTTTCTTT. It codes for CASIPAGGTEAFF.

This clonotype was observed many times. The rearrangement joins TRBV25-1 to TRBJ2-1; maybe TRBD1 (5 bases). The CDR3 contains 14 residues. Germline lookup yields CDR1 MGHDK and CDR2 SYGVNS. Between the trimmed V and J ends, which lost 0 bases and 3 bases, there was a span of 6 bases. CDR3 DNA sequence: TGTGCCAGCAGTGAATACCAGGGCTACAATGAGCAGTTCTTC. Translated, it gives CASSEYQGYNEQFF.

On this clonotype itself: A much larger clone sits a single nucleotide away, making a read error possible. This chain connects TRBV12-3 or TRBV12-4 to TRBJ2-6, with D unresolved. The CDR3 runs 15 residues. Trimming removed 6 bases from V and 2 bases from J, with 11 bases in between. The DNA for the CDR3 is TGTGCCAGCAGAGCCGGGCACGCTGGGGCCAACGTCCTGACTTTC. Amino acid sequence: CASRAGHAGANVLTF.

Ten or more counts support this clonotype. The chain has TRBV5-1 and TRBJ2-2, with D uncertain. V was trimmed by 0 bases and J by 5 bases, leaving 5 bases between them. Germline CDR1 SGHRS, CDR2 YFSETQ. This CDR3 spans 13 amino acids. The CDR3 loop reads CASSLDWTGELFF. The CDR3 DNA is TGCGCCAGCAGCTTGGACTGGACCGGGGAGCTGTTTTTT.

There are many counts of this clonotype. The V gene is TRBV27, the J gene TRBJ2-1; possibly TRBD1 or TRBD2 for D (5 bases each). The V and J ends lost 7 bases and 4 bases respectively, with 17 bases between them. Germline assignment: CDR1 MNHEY and CDR2 SMNVEV (reference sequence). This CDR3 has 15 residues. The CDR3 protein is CASNTRDRRYNEQFF. In DNA, the CDR3 is TGTGCCAGCAATACCCGGGACCGGAGATACAATGAGCAGTTCTTC.

This clonotype was counted between two and nine times. The chain recombines TRBV6-1 with TRBJ1-1, with D tentatively TRBD1 (6 bases). This CDR3 is built from 16 residues. From germline, CDR1 is MNHNS and CDR2 SASEGT. V was shortened by 2 bases and J by 4 bases, with 17 bases between the two germline ends. CDR3 DNA sequence: TGTGCCAGCAGTGAAAGAACAGGGAAAGGAGGCACTGAAGCTTTCTTT. It encodes CASSERTGKGGTEAFF.

There are many counts of this clonotype. J is TRBJ2-6 and V is TRBV14; TRBD2 matches at 7 bases. Germline trimming cut 3 bases from V and 4 bases from J; bases unmatched to any gene: 6. The CDR3 has 16 amino acids. Germline loops: CDR1 SGHDN, CDR2 FVKESK. The CDR3 coding sequence is TGTGCCAGCAGCCACCCAGGGACTACAGGGGCCAACGTCCTGACTTTC. Protein sequence: CASSHPGTTGANVLTF.

This clonotype has a count of ten or more. The chain joins TRBV29-1 to TRBJ1-2; 8 positions agree with TRBD1. Germline CDR1 is SQVTM and CDR2 is ANQGSEA. V was pared by 7 bases and J by 4 bases, with 8 bases of the junction left unmatched. The length of the CDR3 is 13 residues. CDR3 in DNA: TGCAGCGCCGGTTCGGACAGGGCCTATGGCTACACCTTC. Its protein product is CSAGSDRAYGYTF.

The sample holds a few counts of this clonotype. The J gene is TRBJ2-7, the V gene TRBV7-2; D call uncertain. The germline V and J ends were trimmed by 0 bases and 3 bases, with 3 bases remaining between them. Germline CDR1 and CDR2: SGHTA and FQGNSA. This CDR3 region has 12 residues. The CDR3 here is CASSLARYEQYV. CDR3 in DNA: TGTGCCAGCAGCTTAGCGCGCTACGAGCAGTACGTC.

The genes are TRBV6-1 and TRBJ2-3; the match to TRBD2 covers 13 bases. Germline trimming cut 6 bases from V and 5 bases from J; bases unmatched to any gene: 11. The CDR3 consists of 17 residues. Germline CDR1 is MNHNS and CDR2 is SASEGT. CDR3 DNA: TGTGCCAGCAGGAGAACAGGGACTAGCGGGATGTTAGATACGCAGTATTTT. The encoded protein is CASRRTGTSGMLDTQYF.

In DNA, the CDR3 is TGTGCCAGCAGCCAATTGCCCAGGAGGGGAAACACCATATATTTT. As protein: CASSQLPRRGNTIYF. The chain combines TRBV16 with TRBJ1-3, with D unclear. The CDR3 is 15 residues long. Germline CDR1 reads KGHSY; CDR2 reads FQNENV. Trimming cost V 1 base and J 4 bases, with 11 bases left between them.

This clonotype was counted ten times or more. The rearrangement uses TRBV10-3 and TRBJ1-2; D unresolved. CDR1 ENHRY and CDR2 SYGVKD come from the germline V gene. The CDR3 has 13 amino acids. V gave up 3 bases and J gave up 3 bases, with 8 bases separating them. The CDR3: CAISDGFDYGYTF. The CDR3 nucleotides are TGTGCCATCAGTGACGGATTTGACTATGGCTACACCTTC.

This clonotype was recorded many times. The genes are TRBV27 and TRBJ2-3; no clear D gene. The CDR3 consists of 16 residues. V was clipped by 5 bases and J by 3 bases, with 18 bases between them. Looked up from germline, CDR1 is MNHEY and CDR2 is SMNVEV (reference sequence). The CDR3 bases are TGTGCCAGCAGTCACTATCCCCTGGACCGAACAGATACGCAGTATTTT. This translates into CASSHYPLDRTDTQYF.

This clonotype came up a few times. The chain has TRBV19 and TRBJ1-5, with D unresolved. V lost 4 bases to trimming and J lost 8 bases, with 12 bases between them. Germline-derived CDR1 and CDR2 are LNHDA and SQIVND (reference sequence). The length of the CDR3 is 13 residues. CDR3 region: CASSRQFREPQHF. CDR3 bases: TGTGCCAGTAGTAGACAATTTCGCGAGCCCCAGCATTTT.

This clonotype was picked up a small number of times. V and J are TRBV18 and TRBJ2-3, with 7 positions matching TRBD1. Unmatched junction bases numbered 4, after V lost 1 base and J lost 3 bases. CDR1 is KGHSH, CDR2 LQKENI, per germline. The CDR3 is 15 residues long. CDR3 DNA: TGTGCCAGCTCACCACGGGACAGCCGGACAGATACGCAGTATTTT. Translated: CASSPRDSRTDTQYF.

This clonotype was recorded many times. CDR3 coding DNA: TGCAGTGCTAGAGGGGGGAGACAGGGGAGCACAGATACGCAGTATTTT. It yields the protein CSARGGRQGSTDTQYF. The gene calls are TRBV20-1 and TRBJ2-3; 8 positions agree with TRBD1. The length of the CDR3 is 16 residues. Germline V gives CDR1 DFQATT, CDR2 SNEGSKA (reference sequence). The V segment lost 1 base and the J segment 0 bases; nucleotides outside the gene matches: 6.

The chain uses TRBV5-1 and TRBJ2-1; D not certain. The V end was cut by 4 bases, the J end by 3 bases, with 11 bases between. Germline assignment: CDR1 SGHRS and CDR2 YFSETQ. This CDR3 has 14 amino acids. The CDR3 region has the DNA TGCGCCAGCAGCGGTGCCTTACTCTACAATGAGCAGTTCTTC. It codes for CASSGALLYNEQFF.

This clonotype was counted many times. The chain employs TRBV5-1 and TRBJ1-3; D not resolved. CDR1 and CDR2 from the germline V gene are SGHRS and YFSETQ. CDR3 size: 14 residues. V dropped 3 bases and J dropped 4 bases, with 11 bases sitting between them. In DNA form, the CDR3 reads TGCGCCAGCAGCTATACTGCCGAGGGAAACACCATATATTTT. Protein: CASSYTAEGNTIYF.